This T cell receptor beta chain was captured by sequencing in a study of blood T cell repertoires in COVID-19. Categorization into cohorts depended on clinical history that participants reported. The repertoire was sequenced with immunoSEQ multiplex PCR; TCRdb's copy has only in-frame clones and lacks some. Found here are about 200,000 clones, 80% to 90% of them singletons; the top ten hold 3% to 4.5%. This clone showed up just once. Germline V gene sequence: CDR1 SGHTS, CDR2 YDEGEE. This CDR3 has 16 amino acids. V shed 3 bases, J shed 9 bases, and the junction held 15 bases outside the gene matches. Input material: PBMCs or T cells enriched from blood (not recorded which). V gene TRBV5-8 combines with J gene TRBJ2-5; 9 bases match TRBD1. The source of this sequence is a woman aged 40 to 49 with acute COVID-19. The CDR3 sequence is CASSSGQGPLSQAQYF. CDR3 sequence (DNA): TGTGCCAGCAGCTCAGGACAGGGGCCACTTTCACAGGCCCAGTACTTC.